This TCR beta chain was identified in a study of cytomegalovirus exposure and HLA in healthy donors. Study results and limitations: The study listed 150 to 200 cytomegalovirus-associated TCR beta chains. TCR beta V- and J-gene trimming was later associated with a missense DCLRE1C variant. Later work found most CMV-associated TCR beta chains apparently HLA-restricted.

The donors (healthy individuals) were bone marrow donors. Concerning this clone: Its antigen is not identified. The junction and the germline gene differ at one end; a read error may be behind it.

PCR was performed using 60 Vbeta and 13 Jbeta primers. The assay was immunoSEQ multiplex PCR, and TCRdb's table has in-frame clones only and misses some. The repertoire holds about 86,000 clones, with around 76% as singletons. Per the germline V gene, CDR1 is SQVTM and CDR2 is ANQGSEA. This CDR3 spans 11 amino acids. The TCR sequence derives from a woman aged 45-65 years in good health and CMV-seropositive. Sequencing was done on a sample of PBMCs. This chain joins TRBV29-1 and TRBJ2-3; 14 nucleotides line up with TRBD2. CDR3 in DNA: TGCAGCGTTGTCGAAGGGACTAGCGGGAGTTTT. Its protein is CSVVEGTSGSF.